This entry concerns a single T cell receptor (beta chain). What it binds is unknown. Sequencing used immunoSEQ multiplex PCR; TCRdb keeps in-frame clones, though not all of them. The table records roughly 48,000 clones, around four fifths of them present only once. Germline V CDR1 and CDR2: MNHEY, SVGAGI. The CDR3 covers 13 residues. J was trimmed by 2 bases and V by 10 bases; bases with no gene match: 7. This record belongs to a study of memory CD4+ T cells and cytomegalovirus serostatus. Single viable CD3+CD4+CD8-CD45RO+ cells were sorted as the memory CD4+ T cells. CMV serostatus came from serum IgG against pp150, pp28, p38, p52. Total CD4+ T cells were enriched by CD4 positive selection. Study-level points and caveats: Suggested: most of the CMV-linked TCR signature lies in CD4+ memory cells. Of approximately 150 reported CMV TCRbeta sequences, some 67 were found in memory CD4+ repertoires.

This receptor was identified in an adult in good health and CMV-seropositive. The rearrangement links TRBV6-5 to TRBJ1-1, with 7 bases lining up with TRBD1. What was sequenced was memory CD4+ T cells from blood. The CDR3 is CATQGGRNTEAFF. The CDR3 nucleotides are TGTGCCACCCAGGGGGGAAGAAACACTGAAGCTTTCTTT.